The 29 T cell receptor beta chains reported below all come from one sample, sequenced in a study of blood T cell repertoires in COVID-19. The assay was immunoSEQ multiplex PCR, and TCRdb's table has in-frame clones only and misses some. Among 150,000 to 200,000 clones listed, 86% were seen once. Sequenced: peripheral blood. The receptors were gathered from a man aged 65 to 79 with acute or convalescent COVID-19.

This clone came up a few times. V and J are TRBV2 and TRBJ2-7, with 9 bases identical to TRBD1. Germline lookup yields CDR1 SNHLY and CDR2 FYNNEI. Trimming took 9 bases from V and 6 from J; bases not matched to a gene: 9. CDR3 length: 13 amino acids. CDR3 in amino acids: CASAWDRAVEQYF. CDR3 sequence (DNA): TGTGCCAGTGCATGGGACAGGGCGGTCGAGCAGTACTTC.

CDR3 amino acids: CSVDVSGLEQFF. CDR3 DNA sequence: TGCAGCGTTGATGTTAGCGGCCTTGAGCAGTTCTTC. The chain joins TRBV29-1 to TRBJ2-1, with D perhaps TRBD2 (6 bases). The CDR3 has 12 residues. V was shortened by 3 bases and J by 9 bases, with 12 bases between the two germline ends. From germline, CDR1 is SQVTM and CDR2 ANQGSEA.

This sequence joins TRBV4-3 and TRBJ2-7; possibly TRBD1 for D (6 bases). The length of the CDR3 is 15 residues. Looked up from germline, CDR1 is LGHNA and CDR2 is YSLEER. Trimming took off 2 bases at V and 0 bases at J, with 11 bases between the two ends. The CDR3 nucleotides are TGCGCCAGCAGCCAAAATACAGGGAGCTCCTACGAGCAGTACTTC. This sequence encodes CASSQNTGSSYEQYF.

The chain recombines TRBV30 with TRBJ1-5; TRBD1 matches at 7 bases. With 1 base clipped from V and 5 bases from J, the junction kept 8 bases outside the gene matches. The CDR3 spans 15 residues. The germline gives CDR1 GTSNPN, CDR2 SVGIG (reference sequence). The DNA for the CDR3 is TGTGCCTGGAGTGGCAGGGGGATTCGAGATCAGCCCCAGCATTTT. Translating gives CAWSGRGIRDQPQHF.

This chain joins TRBV5-4 and TRBJ2-5; a weak D match, TRBD2 (6 bases). Deletions cut 2 bases from V and 2 bases from J, with 10 bases between. CDR3 length: 14 amino acids. Germline CDR1 reads SGHNT; CDR2 reads YYREEE (reference sequence). CDR3 loop: CASSFWAGQETQYF. The DNA for the CDR3 is TGTGCCAGCAGCTTCTGGGCGGGACAAGAGACCCAGTACTTC.

This chain links TRBV28 with TRBJ1-5, with 12 bases lining up with TRBD1. Germline trimming cut 5 bases from V and 7 bases from J; bases unmatched to any gene: 9. Per germline, CDR1 MDHEN and CDR2 SYDVKM. This CDR3 has 16 residues. CDR3 in DNA: TGTGCCAGCAGTCCGGGTGGGACAGGGGGCTGGCAGCCCCAGCATTTT. It encodes CASSPGGTGGWQPQHF.

V is TRBV27 and J is TRBJ1-2; no reliable D call. The CDR3 contains 16 residues. Germline V gene lookup returns CDR1 MNHEY and CDR2 SMNVEV (reference sequence). Trimming removed 4 bases from V and 1 base from J, with 16 bases in between. CDR3 nucleotide sequence: TGTGCCAGCAGTTATTCAGGAGGGTTAGTTAACTATGGCTACACCTTC. Translated, it gives CASSYSGGLVNYGYTF.

The V call is TRBV5-1, the J call TRBJ2-2; 11 bases are shared with TRBD2. V was clipped by 1 base and J by 4 bases; unmatched bases: 6. Germline V gives CDR1 SGHRS, CDR2 YFSETQ. This CDR3 is built from 17 residues. CDR3 in amino acids: CASSLTSGGPSTGELFF. CDR3 coding DNA: TGCGCCAGCAGCTTGACTAGCGGGGGCCCGAGCACCGGGGAGCTGTTTTTT. Full variable domain (outside the CDR3, taken from reference TRBV5-1 and TRBJ2-2): KAGVTQTPRYLIKTRGQQVTLSCSPISGHRSVSWYQQTPGQGLQFLFEYFSETQRNKGNFPGRFSGRQFSNSRSEMNVSTLELGDSALYLCASSLTSGGPSTGELFFGEGSRLTVL.

This chain connects TRBV18 to TRBJ1-1, with TRBD1 identical over 9 bases. V lost 7 bases, J lost 0 bases, and 12 bases stayed unmatched. The CDR3 contains 17 residues. Germline CDR1 reads KGHSH; CDR2 reads LQKENI. The CDR3 DNA reads TGTGCCAGCTTCCCAGGGGGGACAGGGTGGATGAACACTGAAGCTTTCTTT. Translating gives CASFPGGTGWMNTEAFF. The full variable domain, completed using reference TRBV18 and TRBJ1-1, is NAGVMQNPRHLVRRRGQEARLRCSPMKGHSHVYWYRQLPEEGLKFMVYLQKENIIDESGMPKERFSAEFPKEGPSILRIQQVVRGDSAAYFCASFPGGTGWMNTEAFFGQGTRLTVV.

The rearrangement joins TRBV11-2 to TRBJ2-7, with no clear D. Per the germline V gene, CDR1 is SGHAT and CDR2 is FQNNGV. V lost 5 bases and J 1 base, leaving 6 bases between the germline ends. The CDR3 extends over 12 amino acids. The DNA of the CDR3 is TGTGCCAGCAGCCCCGTTTCCTACGAGCAGTACTTC. The encoded protein is CASSPVSYEQYF.

The rearrangement uses TRBV4-2 and TRBJ1-1; D might be TRBD1 (5 bases). V was pared by 0 bases and J by 5 bases, with 13 bases between. This CDR3 has 15 residues. Per germline, CDR1 LGHNA and CDR2 YNFKEQ. DNA for the CDR3: TGTGCCAGCAGCCAAGAAACAGGAGGAGGGACTGAAGCTTTCTTT. As protein: CASSQETGGGTEAFF.

The rearrangement links TRBV5-5 to TRBJ1-1; D unresolved. V was cut by 6 bases and J by 2 bases, with 14 bases left in between. This CDR3 region has 14 residues. Germline V gives CDR1 SGHKS, CDR2 YYEKEE (reference sequence). The CDR3 DNA reads as TGTGCCAGCACCTCGGGATCCGTAAACACTGAAGCTTTCTTT. This sequence encodes CASTSGSVNTEAFF.

The chain is built from TRBV2 and TRBJ2-3, with 9 bases fitting TRBD2. The CDR3 runs 14 residues. Germline CDR1 and CDR2: SNHLY and FYNNEI. With V trimmed by 4 bases and J by 4 bases, 3 bases remained unmatched. CDR3 protein: CASSVIAGADTQYF. CDR3 nucleotides: TGTGCCAGCAGTGTAATAGCGGGGGCAGATACGCAGTATTTT.

The CDR3 is CASRPSEETQYF. CDR3 bases: TGTGCCAGCAGGCCCTCGGAGGAGACCCAGTACTTC. The J gene is TRBJ2-5, the V gene TRBV6-5; D gene unclear. The CDR3 is 12 residues long. Germline V gene sequence: CDR1 MNHEY, CDR2 SVGAGI. Trimming pared 6 bases from V and 5 bases from J, leaving 10 bases between.

The V and J genes are TRBV4-1 and TRBJ1-2; unclear D gene. CDR3 length equals 16 residues. Looked up from germline, CDR1 is MGHRA and CDR2 is YSYEKL. V gave up 3 bases and J gave up 6 bases, with 20 bases separating them. Here the CDR3 DNA reads TGCGCCAGCAGCCATAACGTGGCCACTACTCGTGATGGCTACACCTTC. Protein: CASSHNVATTRDGYTF.

The chain links TRBV5-1 to TRBJ1-1; 9 bases are shared with TRBD1. Trimming cost V 4 bases and J 6 bases; bases outside gene matches: 13. There are 16 residues in the CDR3. CDR1 is SGHRS, CDR2 YFSETQ, per germline. The CDR3 spells CASSPGTGWGVAEAFF. CDR3 coding DNA: TGCGCCAGCAGCCCAGGGACAGGGTGGGGAGTTGCTGAAGCTTTCTTT. The entire variable domain, with the rest obtained from reference TRBV5-1 and TRBJ1-1, is as follows: KAGVTQTPRYLIKTRGQQVTLSCSPISGHRSVSWYQQTPGQGLQFLFEYFSETQRNKGNFPGRFSGRQFSNSRSEMNVSTLELGDSALYLCASSPGTGWGVAEAFFGQGTRLTVV.

This chain uses TRBV6-5 with TRBJ1-3, with no clear D. The length of the CDR3 is 15 residues. CDR1 and CDR2 (germline): MNHEY, SVGAGI. Trimming took 5 bases from V and 4 from J, leaving 15 bases between them. CDR3 DNA: TGTGCCAGCAGTAGGTGGGAGACCATCGGAAACACCATATATTTT. Translation: CASSRWETIGNTIYF.

The rearrangement uses TRBV15 and TRBJ2-3, with 7 bases matching TRBD2. The CDR3 runs 16 residues. V was pared by 4 bases and J by 0 bases, with 7 bases of the junction left unmatched. Germline CDR1 LNHNV, CDR2 YYDKDF (reference sequence). The CDR3 loop is CATSNKSGTSTDTQYF. Written as DNA, the CDR3 is TGTGCCACCAGCAACAAGAGCGGGACTAGCACAGATACGCAGTATTTT.

This chain links TRBV6-5 with TRBJ2-1; 11 nucleotides match TRBD2. This CDR3 is 14 amino acids long. Germline V gene data show CDR1 as MNHEY and CDR2 as SVGAGI. J lost 5 bases, V lost 7 bases, and 4 bases had no gene match. The DNA for the CDR3 is TGTGCCAGCACCCTAGCGGGGGGTAACAATGAGCAGTTCTTC. It codes for CASTLAGGNNEQFF.

J is TRBJ2-1 and V is TRBV11-2, with 7 bases matching TRBD2. The V segment lost 2 bases and the J segment 4 bases; nucleotides outside the gene matches: 8. CDR1 is SGHAT and CDR2 is FQNNGV in the germline V gene. CDR3 length: 16 amino acids. This CDR3 reads CASSLMFASGYNEQFF. In DNA form, the CDR3 reads TGTGCCAGCAGCTTAATGTTCGCTAGCGGTTACAATGAGCAGTTCTTC.

The chain joins TRBV28 to TRBJ2-7; TRBD1 agrees at 7 bases. This CDR3 is built from 14 residues. Germline-derived CDR1 and CDR2 are MDHEN and SYDVKM. V dropped 5 bases and J dropped 3; count of bases not matched to a gene: 7. Written as DNA, the CDR3 is TGTGCCAGCAGTCGCCGGGACAGCTTCTACGAGCAGTACTTC. Its protein is CASSRRDSFYEQYF.

The chain recombines TRBV19 with TRBJ2-7; perhaps TRBD2 as D (6 bases). V lost 3 bases, J lost 7 bases, and 10 bases lay in between. The germline V gene has CDR1 LNHDA and CDR2 SQIVND (reference sequence). The CDR3 runs to 12 residues. CDR3 DNA sequence: TGTGCCAGTAGTATTGGCGGGAATGAGCAGTACTTC. It translates to CASSIGGNEQYF.

This clone was observed once. The chain is built from TRBV24-1 and TRBJ1-4; no reliable D call. Germline V lookup: CDR1 KGHDR, CDR2 SFDVKD. Trimming left V 12 bases short and J 8 bases short, with 21 bases between. The CDR3 is 14 amino acids. CDR3 residues: CAHLLSTGFEKLFF. The CDR3 bases are TGTGCCCATCTACTGTCGACGGGGTTCGAAAAACTGTTTTTT.

The chain uses TRBV15 and TRBJ2-1; 10 bases agree with TRBD2. Per the germline V gene, CDR1 is LNHNV and CDR2 is YYDKDF (reference sequence). The CDR3 contains 14 residues. The junction had 5 bases not matched to a gene; V was cut back by 5 bases and J by 7 bases. The CDR3 DNA follows: TGTGCCACCAGCGCTAGCGGGAGTGGGAATGAGCAGTTCTTC. Residues: CATSASGSGNEQFF.

The rearrangement uses TRBV10-3 and TRBJ1-2; 9 nucleotides line up with TRBD1. CDR3 size: 13 residues. From germline, CDR1 is ENHRY and CDR2 SYGVKD. The trim removed 6 bases at V and 6 bases at J, leaving 5 bases unmatched. The CDR3 loop reads CAISSGTGNGYTF. The CDR3 DNA reads as TGTGCCATCAGCTCCGGGACAGGGAATGGCTACACCTTC.

This chain links TRBV19 with TRBJ2-3; 9 bases fit TRBD2. The V and J ends lost 2 bases and 3 bases, in that order; junction bases with no gene match: 3. Germline-derived CDR1 and CDR2 are LNHDA and SQIVND (reference sequence). The CDR3 has 15 residues. CDR3: CASSILAGVTDTQYF. Here the CDR3 DNA reads TGTGCCAGTAGTATATTAGCGGGAGTAACAGATACGCAGTATTTT. The variable domain in full, completed from reference TRBV19 and TRBJ2-3, reads DGGITQSPKYLFRKEGQNVTLSCEQNLNHDAMYWYRQDPGQGLRLIYYSQIVNDFQKGDIAEGYSVSREKKESFPLTVTSAQKNPTAFYLCASSILAGVTDTQYFGPGTRLTVL.

This chain connects TRBV29-1 to TRBJ2-5, with a possible D match to TRBD1 (6 bases). CDR3 length: 15 residues. Germline CDR1 reads SQVTM; CDR2 reads ANQGSEA. The V end lost 5 bases, the J end lost 2 bases, and 18 bases lay between the germline ends. CDR3 loop: CSVHLPTTGQETQYF. Here the CDR3 DNA reads TGCAGCGTTCATTTACCGACGACAGGTCAAGAGACCCAGTACTTC.

CDR3 loop: CAIRRMIYGYTF. The DNA for the CDR3 is TGTGCCATCAGGCGAATGATCTATGGCTACACCTTC. The J gene is TRBJ1-2, the V gene TRBV10-3, with D unresolved. The CDR3 loop spans 12 amino acids. Per the germline V gene, CDR1 is ENHRY and CDR2 is SYGVKD. V shed 6 bases and J shed 4 bases, with 9 bases lying between them.

The genes are TRBV20-1 and TRBJ1-1, with D possibly being TRBD1 (5 bases). With 4 bases removed from V and 3 bases from J, the gap between germline ends came to 6 bases. The CDR3 spans 11 residues. The germline V gene has CDR1 DFQATT and CDR2 SNEGSKA (reference sequence). This chain's CDR3 is CSATGDTEAFF. The CDR3 nucleotides read TGCAGTGCTACGGGGGACACTGAAGCTTTCTTT.